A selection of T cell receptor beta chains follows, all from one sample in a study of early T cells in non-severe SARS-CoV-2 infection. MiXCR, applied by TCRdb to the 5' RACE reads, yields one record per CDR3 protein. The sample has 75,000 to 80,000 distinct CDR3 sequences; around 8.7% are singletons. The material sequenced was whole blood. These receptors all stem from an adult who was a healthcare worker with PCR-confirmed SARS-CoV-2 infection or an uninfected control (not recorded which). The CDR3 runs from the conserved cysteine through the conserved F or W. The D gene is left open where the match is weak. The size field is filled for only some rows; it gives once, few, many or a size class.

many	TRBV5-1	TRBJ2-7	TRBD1	CASSMGQSYEQYF	TGCGCCAGCAGCATGGGACAGTCCTACGAGCAGTACTTC
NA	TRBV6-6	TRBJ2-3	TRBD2	CASRKLAASTDTQYF	TGTGCCAGCAGGAAACTAGCGGCCAGCACAGATACGCAGTATTTT
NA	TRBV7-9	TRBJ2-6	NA	CASSPPRLSGANVLTF	TGTGCCAGCAGCCCTCCTCGTCTCTCTGGGGCCAACGTCCTGACTTTC
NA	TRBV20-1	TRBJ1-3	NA	CSASLSNTIYF	TGCAGTGCTAGTTTAAGTAACACCATATATTTT
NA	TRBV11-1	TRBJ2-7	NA	CASSFGPVAYEQYF	TGTGCCAGCAGTTTCGGACCGGTAGCCTACGAGCAGTACTTC
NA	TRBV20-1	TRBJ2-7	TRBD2	CSARPRGGGEQYF	TGCAGTGCTAGGCCGCGGGGGGGCGGAGAGCAGTACTTC
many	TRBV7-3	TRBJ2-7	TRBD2	CASSLTWSSGSSSYEQYF	TGTGCCAGCAGCTTAACATGGTCTAGCGGGAGTAGCTCCTACGAGCAGTACTTC
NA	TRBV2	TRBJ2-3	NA	CASSDSPDTQYF	TGTGCCAGCAGTGATTCGCCAGATACGCAGTATTTT
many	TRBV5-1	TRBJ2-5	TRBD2	CASSTGTSGRMQETQYF	TGCGCCAGCAGCACCGGGACTAGCGGGAGGATGCAAGAGACCCAGTACTTC
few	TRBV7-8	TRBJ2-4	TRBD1	CASSEGQVFLAKNIQYF	TGTGCCAGCAGCGAAGGACAGGTTTTCTTAGCCAAAAACATTCAGTACTTC
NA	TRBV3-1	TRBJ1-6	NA	CASSQPGLYLHF	TGTGCCAGCAGCCAACCGGGACTCTACCTCCACTTT
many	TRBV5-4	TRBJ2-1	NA	CASSLGLAPYNEQFF	TGTGCCAGCAGCTTGGGTCTAGCGCCCTACAATGAGCAGTTCTTC
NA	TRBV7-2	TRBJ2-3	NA	CASSPRKGLRTDTQYF	TGTGCCAGCAGCCCCCGGAAGGGTTTAAGGACAGATACGCAGTATTTT
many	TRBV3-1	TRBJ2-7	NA	CASSHAGRYEQYF	TGTGCCAGCAGCCACGCGGGACGTTACGAGCAGTACTTC
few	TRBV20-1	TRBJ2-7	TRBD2	CSASPSSGSSYEQYF	TGCAGTGCTAGTCCGTCTAGCGGGAGCTCCTACGAGCAGTACTTC
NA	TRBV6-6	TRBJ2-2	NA	CASSYPTRVAGELFF	TGTGCCAGCAGTTACCCGACTCGCGTTGCCGGGGAGCTGTTTTTT
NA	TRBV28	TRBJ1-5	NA	CASRQGRSNQPQHF	TGTGCCAGCAGGCAGGGAAGGAGCAATCAGCCCCAGCATTTT
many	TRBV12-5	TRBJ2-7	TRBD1	CASATGGTYEQYF	TGTGCTAGTGCTACAGGGGGGACCTACGAGCAGTACTTC
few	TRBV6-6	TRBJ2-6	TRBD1	CASSYRFGTGSLSGANVLTF	TGTGCCAGCAGTTATAGGTTTGGGACAGGGTCTTTGTCTGGGGCCAACGTCCTGACTTTC
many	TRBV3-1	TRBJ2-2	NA	CASEGFNTGELFF	TGTGCCAGCGAGGGTTTCAACACCGGGGAGCTGTTTTTT
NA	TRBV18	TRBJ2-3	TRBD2	CASSLAGAYGDTQYF	TGTGCCAGCTCACTAGCGGGAGCTTATGGAGATACGCAGTATTTT
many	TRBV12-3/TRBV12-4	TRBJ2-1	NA	CASSWGSSYNEQFF	TGTGCCAGCAGTTGGGGCAGCTCCTACAATGAGCAGTTCTTC
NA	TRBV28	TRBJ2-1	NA	CASSPPTRAGNEQFF	TGTGCCAGCAGTCCACCGACGAGAGCGGGCAATGAGCAGTTCTTC
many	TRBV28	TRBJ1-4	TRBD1	CASSSSPIGTVGEKLFF	TGTGCCAGCAGTTCCTCCCCGATAGGGACAGTTGGTGAAAAACTGTTTTTT
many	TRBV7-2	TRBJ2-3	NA	CASSPQGGDTQYF	TGTGCCAGCAGCCCCCAGGGGGGAGATACGCAGTATTTT
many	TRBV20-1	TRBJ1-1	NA	CSAHPPYPRGTEAFF	TGCAGTGCACACCCACCCTATCCGCGGGGCACTGAAGCTTTCTTT
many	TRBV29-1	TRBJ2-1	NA	CSVEDSAGAPLRDNEQFF	TGCAGCGTTGAAGATTCGGCAGGGGCACCCCTGAGGGACAATGAGCAGTTCTTC
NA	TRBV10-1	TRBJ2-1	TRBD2	CASSSSGTNEQFF	TGCGCCAGCAGTTCTAGCGGGACCAATGAGCAGTTCTTC
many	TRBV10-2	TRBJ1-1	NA	CASSVPTMNTEAFF	TGCGCCAGCAGTGTACCCACCATGAACACTGAAGCTTTCTTT
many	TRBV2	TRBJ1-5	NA	CASSVQGKGNQPQHF	TGTGCCAGCAGTGTGCAGGGGAAGGGCAATCAGCCCCAGCATTTT
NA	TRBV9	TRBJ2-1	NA	CASSVGAYNEQFF	TGTGCCAGCAGCGTAGGCGCCTACAATGAGCAGTTCTTC
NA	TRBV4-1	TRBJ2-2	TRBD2	CASSPWRGMDTGELFF	TGCGCCAGCAGCCCCTGGCGGGGGATGGACACCGGGGAGCTGTTTTTT
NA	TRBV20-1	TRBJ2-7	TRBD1	CSGGQGPGYEQYF	TGCAGTGGCGGACAGGGGCCAGGATACGAGCAGTACTTC
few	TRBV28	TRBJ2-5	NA	CASSYGREETQYF	TGTGCCAGCAGTTACGGACGTGAAGAGACCCAGTACTTC
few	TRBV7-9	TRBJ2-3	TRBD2	CASSFSGRTSGTQYF	TGTGCCAGCAGCTTTAGCGGGAGAACCTCGGGTACGCAGTATTTT
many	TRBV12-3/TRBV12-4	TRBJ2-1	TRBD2	CASSLAVRGLAGGRVDEQFF	TGTGCCAGCAGTTTAGCGGTGCGGGGACTAGCGGGAGGACGAGTGGATGAGCAGTTCTTC
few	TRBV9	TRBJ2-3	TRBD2	CASSVSGSTDTQYF	TGTGCCAGCAGCGTTAGCGGGAGTACAGATACGCAGTATTTT
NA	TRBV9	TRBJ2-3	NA	CASSPHSDTQYF	TGTGCCAGCAGCCCCCATTCAGATACGCAGTATTTT
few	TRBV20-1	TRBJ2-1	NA	CSARGVPVRAAPLSYNEQFF	TGCAGTGCAAGAGGAGTGCCTGTCAGAGCTGCACCCCTCTCCTACAATGAGCAGTTCTTC
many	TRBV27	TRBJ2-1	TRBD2	CASSLIASGSSDEQFF	TGTGCCAGCAGTTTAATTGCTAGCGGGAGTTCTGATGAGCAGTTCTTC
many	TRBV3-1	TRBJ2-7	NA	CASRRTGGGSYEQYF	TGTGCCAGCAGGAGAACCGGAGGGGGCTCCTACGAGCAGTACTTC
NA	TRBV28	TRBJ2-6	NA	CASSLASVSSGANVLAF	TGTGCCAGCAGTTTGGCCAGCGTCTCCTCTGGGGCCAACGTCCTGGCTTTC
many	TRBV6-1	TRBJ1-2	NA	CASSEVEASAWGYTF	TGTGCCAGCAGTGAAGTTGAGGCGTCAGCGTGGGGCTACACCTTC
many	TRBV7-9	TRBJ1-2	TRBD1	CASSTGGGRAGYGYTF	TGTGCCAGCAGCACGGGAGGGGGCAGGGCTGGCTATGGCTACACCTTC
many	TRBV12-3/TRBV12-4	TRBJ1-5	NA	CASSAGRLSNQPQHF	TGTGCCAGCAGTGCGGGACGGCTTAGCAATCAGCCCCAGCATTTT
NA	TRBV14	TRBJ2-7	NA	CASSQGVGIQYEQYF	TGTGCCAGCAGCCAGGGGGTCGGGATCCAGTACGAGCAGTACTTC
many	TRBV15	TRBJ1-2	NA	CATSRDHLDYGYTF	TGTGCCACCAGCAGAGACCATTTAGACTATGGCTACACCTTC
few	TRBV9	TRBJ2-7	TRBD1	CASSPEERTGRYEQYF	TGTGCCAGCAGCCCAGAAGAGAGGACAGGGCGATACGAGCAGTACTTC
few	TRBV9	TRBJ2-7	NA	CASSVVGGEQYF	TGTGCCAGCAGCGTAGTCGGGGGCGAGCAGTACTTC
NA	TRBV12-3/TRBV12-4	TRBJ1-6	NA	CASRIDSPNSPLHF	TGTGCCAGCAGGATCGACAGCCCTAATTCACCCCTCCACTTT
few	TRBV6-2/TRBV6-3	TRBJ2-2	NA	CASSWGDFGELFF	TGTGCCAGCAGTTGGGGAGATTTCGGGGAGCTGTTTTTT
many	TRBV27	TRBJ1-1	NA	CASSPGNTEAFF	TGTGCCAGCAGTCCAGGGAACACTGAAGCTTTCTTT
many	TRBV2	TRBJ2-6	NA	CASSEALLGVGANVLTF	TGTGCCAGCAGTGAAGCGCTTTTGGGAGTAGGGGCCAACGTCCTGACTTTC
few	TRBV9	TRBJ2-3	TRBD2	CASSVAVSGSQDTQYF	TGTGCCAGCAGCGTAGCTGTTAGCGGGAGCCAGGATACGCAGTATTTT
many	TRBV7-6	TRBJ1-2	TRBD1	CASSLGQGAEGYTF	TGTGCCAGCAGCTTGGGACAGGGGGCCGAAGGCTACACCTTC
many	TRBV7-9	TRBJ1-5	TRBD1	CASSLGQGNNQPQHF	TGTGCCAGCAGCCTAGGACAGGGGAACAATCAGCCCCAGCATTTT
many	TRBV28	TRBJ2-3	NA	CASSSTGTTDTQYF	TGTGCCAGCAGTTCAACCGGGACCACAGATACGCAGTATTTT
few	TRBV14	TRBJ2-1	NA	CASSQELNGVQFF	TGTGCCAGCAGCCAAGAACTAAACGGGGTTCAGTTCTTC